Each of the 10 T cell receptor beta chains below was sequenced from the same sample in a study of OX40 agonist ivuxolimab in advanced cancers. Measured with immunoSEQ multiplex PCR; TCRdb has only the in-frame clones, and not every one. The table includes 41,000 or so clones, 85% detected once. The sample was CD4+ or CD8+ T cells sorted from blood, taken in a trial of the OX40 agonist ivuxolimab. These receptors originate from an adult with an advanced solid tumor such as melanoma, head and neck, liver or kidney cancer.

The rearrangement joins TRBV6-5 to TRBJ2-5; D is unresolved. The germline gives CDR1 MNHEY, CDR2 SVGAGI. The CDR3 spans 13 residues. V gave up 2 bases and J gave up 4 bases, with 8 bases separating them. The CDR3 DNA reads TGTGCCAGCAGTTACGTCGGCGGAGAGACCCAGTACTTC. Its translation: CASSYVGGETQYF.

This chain uses TRBV7-6 with TRBJ2-3; 16 positions agree with TRBD2. This CDR3 comprises 16 residues. The germline V gene encodes CDR1 SGHVS and CDR2 FNYEAQ. V gave up 5 bases and J gave up 5 bases; unmatched junction bases: 4. CDR3 in amino acids: CASSEGLAGGRDTQYF. Here the CDR3 DNA reads TGTGCCAGCAGCGAGGGACTAGCGGGAGGGAGAGATACGCAGTATTTT.

V is TRBV28 and J is TRBJ2-7, with TRBD1 matching 9 bases. This CDR3 is built from 15 residues. The V gene end was trimmed by 8 bases and the J gene end by 5 bases; junction bases not matched to a gene: 13. Germline V gene lookup returns CDR1 MDHEN and CDR2 SYDVKM. The CDR3 reads CASAPWGQGGHEQYF. The CDR3 bases are TGTGCCAGCGCCCCCTGGGGACAGGGAGGGCACGAGCAGTACTTC.

CDR3 bases: TGTGCCAGCTCACCAAATACAGGGTCGGGGGAGACCCAGTACTTC. As protein: CASSPNTGSGETQYF. The V call is TRBV18, the J call TRBJ2-5, with D possibly TRBD1 on 6 matching bases. The CDR3 consists of 15 residues. Germline lookup yields CDR1 KGHSH and CDR2 LQKENI. Trimming removed 2 bases at V and 5 bases at J, with 15 bases between.

The genes are TRBV7-9 and TRBJ2-7; 8 nucleotides line up with TRBD1. There are 13 residues in the CDR3. Per germline, CDR1 SEHNR and CDR2 FQNEAQ (reference sequence). V was pared by 6 bases and J by 3 bases, with 4 bases of the junction left unmatched. The CDR3, as DNA: TGTGCCAGCAGACTGGGACAGGACTACGAGCAGTACTTC. Protein product: CASRLGQDYEQYF.

This clone was detected only once. This sequence joins TRBV2 and TRBJ1-1; TRBD1 aligns across 7 bases. The CDR3 has 14 residues. Losses at the gene ends were 3 bases for V and 5 bases for J; bases not matched to a gene: 6. Germline lookup yields CDR1 SNHLY and CDR2 FYNNEI. This CDR3 is CASSDRTGGTEAFF. The CDR3 coding sequence is TGTGCCAGCAGTGATAGGACAGGAGGGACTGAAGCTTTCTTT.

V gene TRBV7-9 combines with J gene TRBJ2-7; weak D call: TRBD2 (5 bases). Trimming cost V 4 bases and J 5 bases, with 27 bases left between them. CDR1 is SEHNR, CDR2 FQNEAQ, per germline (reference sequence). CDR3 length: 18 residues. CDR3 in amino acids: CASSSETGLGESGNEQYF. The CDR3 DNA sequence: TGTGCCAGCAGCTCCGAGACCGGTCTCGGGGAGTCAGGAAACGAGCAGTACTTC.

The chain is built from TRBV6-1 and TRBJ2-5, with no clear D. Trimming took off 6 bases at V and 5 bases at J, with 10 bases between the two ends. The germline V gene has CDR1 MNHNS and CDR2 SASEGT. This CDR3 is built from 12 residues. The CDR3: CASSLTGETQYF. The CDR3 DNA reads as TGTGCCAGCAGCTTAACCGGGGAGACCCAGTACTTC.

This rearrangement joins TRBV2 to TRBJ1-2; D is unclear. CDR1 is SNHLY, CDR2 FYNNEI, per germline. V was trimmed by 4 bases and J by 2 bases, leaving 8 bases between them. CDR3 size: 13 residues. This chain's CDR3 is CASSVSGNYGYTF. CDR3 bases: TGTGCCAGCAGTGTTAGCGGGAACTATGGCTACACCTTC.

The rearrangement uses TRBV10-1 and TRBJ1-1; tentatively, D is TRBD1 (5 bases). The CDR3 is made up of 13 amino acids. V lost 5 bases, J lost 1 base, and 8 bases lay in between. Per the germline V gene, CDR1 is WNHNN and CDR2 is SYGVQD (reference sequence). CDR3 region: CASSLGENTEAFF. The CDR3 DNA is TGCGCCAGCAGTTTAGGGGAGAACACTGAAGCTTTCTTT.